This T cell receptor beta chain was captured in a study of T cells after somatic rescue of genetic block (TCRdb year 2020). About the investigation overall: The study assessed how robust, over the long term, a T-cell system was when the system had developed through somatic rescue of a genetic block in T-cell development.

Comment on this clone: The antigen it binds to is not known. No much larger clonotype is one base removed from it; base qualities were not supplied.

V trim: 7 bases; J trim: 0 bases; unmatched bases: 8. The germline V gene (reference sequence) provides CDR1 GTSNPN and CDR2 SVGIG. Including cysteine and phenylalanine, the CDR3 has 14 amino acids. Just the 42-base CDR3 DNA is kept, in frame starting at base 1. Receptor amplification or capture employed the immunoSEQ multiplex PCR assay. TCRdb limited this immuneACCESS table to in-frame rearrangements with V and J called. A share of clones is missing; checked studies link under half to unresolved V genes, and the rest is unexplained. For this sample the table gives tens of thousands of clones, of which about 92% were detected only once. Approximately 3% of the sample comes from the top ten.

The receptor was derived from a man between 35 and 55 years old. This chain is built from TRBV30 and TRBJ1-1; 7 nucleotides in the junction match TRBD1. The sequenced sample consisted of peripheral blood mononuclear cells (PBMCs). The CDR3 protein: CALKEQGMNTEAFF. The nucleotides read TGTGCCTTGAAAGAACAGGGGATGAACACTGAAGCTTTCTTT.